The rows below give T cell receptor beta chains drawn from one sample of a study of early T cells in non-severe SARS-CoV-2 infection. TCRdb re-derived calls from the 5' RACE reads in MiXCR, one entry per CDR3 protein. The sample records roughly 80,000 distinct CDR3 sequences, around 9.9% being singletons. Sequenced sample: whole blood. The receptors derive from an adult who was a healthcare worker with PCR-confirmed SARS-CoV-2 infection or an uninfected control (not recorded which). CDR3s include the opening cysteine and the closing phenylalanine or tryptophan. The D gene is left open where the match is weak. Some rows have no size entry. The others give once, few or many, or a class for an expanded clone.

V	size	length	J	D	DNA	CDR3
TRBV15	few	16	TRBJ2-3	TRBD1	TGTGCCACCAGCACCCTTGACAGGGTCAGCACAGATACGCAGTATTTT	CATSTLDRVSTDTQYF
TRBV15	NA	14	TRBJ2-1	TRBD2	TGTGCCACCAGCAGGACTAGCGGGAGAGCGGTGCAGTTCTTC	CATSRTSGRAVQFF
TRBV3-1	NA	16	TRBJ2-1	TRBD2	TGTGCCAGCAGCCGACGGACTAGCGGGAGGGGTAATGAGCAGTTCTTC	CASSRRTSGRGNEQFF
TRBV12-3/TRBV12-4	many	14	TRBJ1-1	NA	TGTGCCAGCAGTCCTACTGGGGGGAGCACTGAAGCTTTCTTT	CASSPTGGSTEAFF
TRBV5-1	many	14	TRBJ2-5	TRBD2	TGCGCCAGCCAAGTAGCGGGAGGGCAAGAGACCCAGTACTTC	CASQVAGGQETQYF
TRBV12-5	many	16	TRBJ1-1	TRBD1	TGTGCTAGTGGTTCAACCTCGGACAGGGGTGGCACTGAAGCTTTCTTT	CASGSTSDRGGTEAFF
TRBV3-1	few	15	TRBJ1-5	NA	TGTGCCAGCAGCCAAAGCCCGGCGAGCAATCAGCCCCAGCATTTT	CASSQSPASNQPQHF
TRBV27	many	15	TRBJ1-4	NA	TGTGCCAGCTCCCCTACGGGACCACCTAATGAAAAACTGTTTTTT	CASSPTGPPNEKLFF
TRBV12-3/TRBV12-4	many	13	TRBJ2-4	NA	TGTGCCAGCAGTCTGGTGACCAAAAACATTCAGTACTTC	CASSLVTKNIQYF
TRBV13	few	17	TRBJ1-6	TRBD1	TGTGCCAGCAGCTTATCCGACAGGGGGTGGATAGGATCACCCCTCCACTTT	CASSLSDRGWIGSPLHF
TRBV9	few	14	TRBJ2-1	NA	TGTGCCAGCAGCTCCCGACTTTCCCACAATGAGCAGTTCTTC	CASSSRLSHNEQFF
TRBV7-2	many	16	TRBJ2-5	NA	TGTGCCAGCAGCTTATCCCCCCCGGGGACCCAAGAGACCCAGTACTTC	CASSLSPPGTQETQYF
TRBV28	many	14	TRBJ2-7	TRBD2	TGTGCCAGCAGTTTAGCGGGGGGCTCCTACGAGCAGTACTTC	CASSLAGGSYEQYF
TRBV12-3/TRBV12-4	NA	14	TRBJ2-3	NA	TGTGCCAGCAAGAGGGCCGCTAGCACAGATACGCAGTATTTT	CASKRAASTDTQYF
TRBV28	many	16	TRBJ1-1	NA	TGTGCCAGCAGTTTATCCGGCCGATCAGGGAACACTGAAGCTTTCTTT	CASSLSGRSGNTEAFF
TRBV27	many	13	TRBJ1-1	NA	TGTGCCAGCAGTTCCCAGGGTAACACTGAAGCTTTCTTT	CASSSQGNTEAFF
TRBV4-1	many	11	TRBJ2-7	NA	TGCGCCAGCAGCGAAGTCTCCGAGCAGTACTTC	CASSEVSEQYF
TRBV2	many	13	TRBJ1-2	NA	TGTGCCAGCAGTGGAGAGCAGAGCTATGGCTACACCTTC	CASSGEQSYGYTF
TRBV5-1	once	15	TRBJ2-2	NA	TGCGCCAGCAGAATGACAGGGGAGGGCACCGGGGAGCTGTTTTTT	CASRMTGEGTGELFF
TRBV7-3	many	16	TRBJ2-1	TRBD2	TGTGCCAGCAGCAACGTAGCGGGAGGCCTCCCGAATGAGCAGTTCTTC	CASSNVAGGLPNEQFF
TRBV6-5	many	14	TRBJ2-3	NA	TGTGCCAGCAGTAGGGACCCCCAGAGGAATACGCAGTATTTT	CASSRDPQRNTQYF
TRBV28	many	16	TRBJ1-5	NA	TGTGCCAGCAGGTCCATGCAGCCAACAGTGGCTCAGCCCCAGCATTTT	CASRSMQPTVAQPQHF
TRBV20-1	few	13	TRBJ2-2	NA	TGCAGTGCTAGACGGCTCCTCACCGGGGAGCTGTTTTTT	CSARRLLTGELFF
TRBV20-1	many	12	TRBJ2-7	NA	TGCAGTGCTGCCAATCCCCGGGAGGAGCAGTACTTC	CSAANPREEQYF
TRBV2	many	12	TRBJ1-6	NA	TGTGCCAGCCGCCATCAGAATTCACCCCTCCACTTT	CASRHQNSPLHF
TRBV28	NA	18	TRBJ2-7	NA	TGTGCCAGCAGTTTGCCCAACACCTTTACGGGTCGCTCCTACGAGCAGTACTTC	CASSLPNTFTGRSYEQYF
TRBV29-1	few	14	TRBJ2-3	TRBD2	TGCAGCGTTGGGGTACTAGCGGGAGCAGATACGCAGTATTTT	CSVGVLAGADTQYF
TRBV28	few	12	TRBJ2-5	TRBD2	TGTGCCATCGGGGGGGACCTAGGGACCCAGTACTTC	CAIGGDLGTQYF
TRBV30	many	14	TRBJ2-3	TRBD2	TGTGCCTGGAGATCGGCGGGAGCGGGAGATACGCAGTATTTT	CAWRSAGAGDTQYF
TRBV7-8	NA	15	TRBJ1-2	NA	TGTGCCAGCAGCTTAGCGACGGGAGCTAACTATGGCTACACCTTC	CASSLATGANYGYTF
TRBV12-3/TRBV12-4	few	17	TRBJ2-1	TRBD2	TGTGCCAGCAGCCCCAGCGGGATCCCTCCTTACTCTAATGAGCAGTTCTTC	CASSPSGIPPYSNEQFF
TRBV29-1	many	13	TRBJ2-1	NA	TGCAGCTTGGCGGGTAGAGCCTACAATGAGCAGTTCTTC	CSLAGRAYNEQFF
TRBV20-1	NA	14	TRBJ2-1	NA	TGCAGTGCTGAGGGGGTCCCCCTATACAATGAGCAGTTCTTC	CSAEGVPLYNEQFF
TRBV28	many	10	TRBJ2-1	NA	TGTGCCAGCAGTTTTAGTGAGCAGTTCTTC	CASSFSEQFF
TRBV11-2	NA	14	TRBJ2-5	TRBD2	TGTGCCAGCAGCTTAGGAGCGGGAGGAGAGACCCAGTACTTC	CASSLGAGGETQYF
TRBV20-1	many	10	TRBJ2-3	NA	TGCAGTGCTAGCACAGATACGCAGTATTTT	CSASTDTQYF
TRBV27	many	17	TRBJ2-7	NA	TGTGCCAGCAGTTTTGGGGCGGGCAGGCAGACCCTCGGCGAGCAGTACTTC	CASSFGAGRQTLGEQYF
TRBV5-1	few	14	TRBJ2-7	TRBD1	TGCGCCAGCAGCATCCAGGGGGCGGGCCACGAGCAGTACTTC	CASSIQGAGHEQYF
TRBV28	many	15	TRBJ2-1	TRBD2	TGTGCCAGCAGTTTCTCTACTAGCGGGAGGGCAAAGCAGTTCTTC	CASSFSTSGRAKQFF
TRBV28	many	15	TRBJ1-2	NA	TGTGCCAGCAGGCCTCGGGGCAGGGGTACCTATGGCTACACCTTC	CASRPRGRGTYGYTF
TRBV28	few	12	TRBJ1-6	NA	TGTGCCAGCTCCGCCGTGAATTCACCCCTCCACTTT	CASSAVNSPLHF